This T cell receptor (beta chain) came from a study of T cells after yellow fever vaccination. Germline values: CDR1 MDHEN, CDR2 SYDVKM. The junction had 11 bases not matched to a gene; V was cut back by 9 bases and J by 1 base. The CDR3 covers 16 residues. Remarks on this clonotype: What it recognizes is unknown.

General study findings and limits: Subsequent to the booster, the majority of primary-vaccination clones reappeared (96% CD4, 70% to 90% CD8).

MiXCR, run by TCRdb on the 5' RACE reads, gives a single entry per CDR3 protein. This table holds more than 450,000 distinct CDR3 sequences, less than 25% found once. Source: PBMCs, taken approximately 20 days after the first yellow fever vaccination. The chain combines TRBV28 with TRBJ2-1; TRBD1 matches 8 bases. This TCR came from a young man who received the YFV17D yellow fever vaccine. CDR3: CARFSLRGPSYNEQFF. The CDR3, as DNA: TGTGCCAGGTTTTCCCTCAGGGGGCCATCCTACAATGAGCAGTTCTTC. Full variable domain (missing parts from reference TRBV28 and TRBJ2-1): DVKVTQSSRYLVKRTGEKVFLECVQDMDHENMFWYRQDPGLGLRLIYFSYDVKMKEKGDIPEGYSVSREKKERFSLILESASTNQTSMYLCARFSLRGPSYNEQFFGPGTRLTVL.